Listed below are T cell receptor beta chains from one sample, sequenced in a study of OX40 agonist ivuxolimab in advanced cancers. Clones were sequenced by immunoSEQ multiplex PCR, and TCRdb holds only the in-frame ones, with some missing. The table records approximately 82,000 clones, about 83% of them present only once. The sample in question was CD4+ or CD8+ T cells sorted from blood, obtained in a trial of the OX40 agonist ivuxolimab. The receptors derive from an adult with an advanced solid tumor such as melanoma, head and neck, liver or kidney cancer. CDR3s include the opening cysteine and the closing phenylalanine or tryptophan. D genes are given only for firm matches. Clone size is given for some rows only: seen once, a few or many times, or a class if the clone is expanded.

j_call: TRBJ1-1
d_call: .
v_call: TRBV6-1
clone_size: .
cdr3_nt: TGTGCCAGCAGTCATGGGGTGGGGACTGAAGCTTTCTTT
cdr3_aa: CASSHGVGTEAFF

j_call: TRBJ2-7
d_call: .
v_call: TRBV6-1
clone_size: many
cdr3_nt: TGTGCCAGCAGTCTGTCCTATAGCTCCTACGAGCAGTACTTC
cdr3_aa: CASSLSYSSYEQYF

j_call: TRBJ2-2
d_call: .
v_call: TRBV19
clone_size: .
cdr3_nt: TGTGCCAGTAGTATTAACAGTGAAGGCACCGGGGAGCTGTTTTTT
cdr3_aa: CASSINSEGTGELFF

j_call: TRBJ2-7
d_call: TRBD2
v_call: TRBV7-9
clone_size: .
cdr3_nt: TGTGCCAGCAGCTTAGGGGGACTAGGAGGCTACGAGCAGTACTTC
cdr3_aa: CASSLGGLGGYEQYF

j_call: TRBJ1-1
d_call: .
v_call: TRBV6-4
clone_size: .
cdr3_nt: TGTGCCAGCAGTGACTCCGCCGGCAGGACTGAAGCTTTCTTT
cdr3_aa: CASSDSAGRTEAFF

j_call: TRBJ2-7
d_call: TRBD1
v_call: TRBV10-2
clone_size: .
cdr3_nt: TGCGCCAGCAGTGAGTGGGGACAGGCCTACGAGCAGTACTTC
cdr3_aa: CASSEWGQAYEQYF

j_call: TRBJ2-1
d_call: .
v_call: TRBV4-3
clone_size: once
cdr3_nt: TGCGCCAGCAGCCAAGATCGTTCTGGGGGGCAGTTCTTC
cdr3_aa: CASSQDRSGGQFF

j_call: TRBJ1-4
d_call: .
v_call: TRBV6-4
clone_size: .
cdr3_nt: TGTGCCAGCAGTGACTCGGCGGGAACTAATGAAAAACTGTTTTTT
cdr3_aa: CASSDSAGTNEKLFF

j_call: TRBJ1-6
d_call: TRBD1
v_call: TRBV5-1
clone_size: .
cdr3_nt: TGCGCCAGCAGCTTGGGACAGGGGAATTCACCCCTCCACTTT
cdr3_aa: CASSLGQGNSPLHF

j_call: TRBJ2-2
d_call: TRBD2
v_call: TRBV4-3
clone_size: .
cdr3_nt: TGCGCCAGCAGCCAAGATCTGGGGCGGGGGGACACCGGGGAGCTGTTTTTT
cdr3_aa: CASSQDLGRGDTGELFF

j_call: TRBJ1-6
d_call: .
v_call: TRBV18
clone_size: .
cdr3_nt: TGTGCCAGCTCACCACTCAGAGATCTAAGTTCACCCCTCCACTTT
cdr3_aa: CASSPLRDLSSPLHF

j_call: TRBJ1-2
d_call: .
v_call: TRBV7-2
clone_size: .
cdr3_nt: TGTGCCAGCAGCCCCCGGACCCGCTATGGCTACACCTTC
cdr3_aa: CASSPRTRYGYTF

j_call: TRBJ2-3
d_call: .
v_call: TRBV5-4
clone_size: .
cdr3_nt: TGTGCCAGCAGCTTGCGCGGGGTCACAGATACGCAGTATTTT
cdr3_aa: CASSLRGVTDTQYF

j_call: TRBJ2-7
d_call: TRBD1
v_call: TRBV4-3
clone_size: .
cdr3_nt: TGCGCCAGCAGCCTACAGGGGGTTAGCTACGAGCAGTACTTC
cdr3_aa: CASSLQGVSYEQYF

j_call: TRBJ2-1
d_call: TRBD2
v_call: TRBV9
clone_size: once
cdr3_nt: TGTGCCAGCAGCCCGAGCGGGGGGCCTATCTACAATGAGCAGTTCTTC
cdr3_aa: CASSPSGGPIYNEQFF

j_call: TRBJ2-7
d_call: .
v_call: TRBV7-8
clone_size: once
cdr3_nt: TGTGCCAGCAGCGTAGGGCGGGCTTCACCCTACGAGCAGTACTTC
cdr3_aa: CASSVGRASPYEQYF

j_call: TRBJ1-5
d_call: TRBD1
v_call: TRBV18
clone_size: .
cdr3_nt: TGTGCCAGCTCAGGGACAGCGGATCAGCCCCAGCATTTT
cdr3_aa: CASSGTADQPQHF

j_call: TRBJ2-5
d_call: TRBD1
v_call: TRBV5-1
clone_size: .
cdr3_nt: TGCGCCAGCAGCTTGGCCCCGGGACAGAAAGAGACCCAGTACTTC
cdr3_aa: CASSLAPGQKETQYF

j_call: TRBJ2-7
d_call: .
v_call: TRBV2
clone_size: .
cdr3_nt: TGTGCCAGCAGTTATTCCTACGAGCAGTACTTC
cdr3_aa: CASSYSYEQYF

j_call: TRBJ2-5
d_call: TRBD2
v_call: TRBV19
clone_size: .
cdr3_nt: TGTGCCAGCGCGGGGCGGGGAGGGCTCGAGACCCAGTACTTC
cdr3_aa: CASAGRGGLETQYF

j_call: TRBJ2-3
d_call: TRBD2
v_call: TRBV7-9
clone_size: .
cdr3_nt: TGTGCCAGCAGCCCGGCCGGGCTAGCGGGAGGGACAGATACGCAGTATTTT
cdr3_aa: CASSPAGLAGGTDTQYF

j_call: TRBJ2-7
d_call: .
v_call: TRBV6-5
clone_size: .
cdr3_nt: TGTGCCAGCTCCGCCGAACTAGTATCTGGAGACGAGCAGTACTTC
cdr3_aa: CASSAELVSGDEQYF

j_call: TRBJ1-1
d_call: TRBD1
v_call: TRBV15
clone_size: .
cdr3_nt: TGTGCCACCAGCAGAGACAGGGGGACCGAGGTCACTGAAGCTTTCTTT
cdr3_aa: CATSRDRGTEVTEAFF

j_call: TRBJ2-7
d_call: TRBD2
v_call: TRBV29-1
clone_size: .
cdr3_nt: TGCAGCGTTTCCGGGACTACGTACGAGCAGTACTTC
cdr3_aa: CSVSGTTYEQYF

j_call: TRBJ1-1
d_call: .
v_call: TRBV19
clone_size: once
cdr3_nt: TGTGCCAGTAGTATTAGTAATGTGGCTGAAGCTTTCTTT
cdr3_aa: CASSISNVAEAFF

j_call: TRBJ1-1
d_call: TRBD1
v_call: TRBV6-6
clone_size: .
cdr3_nt: TGTGCCAGCAGTTACTCGACAGGGGACTCCACTGAAGCTTTCTTT
cdr3_aa: CASSYSTGDSTEAFF

j_call: TRBJ1-1
d_call: .
v_call: TRBV5-6
clone_size: .
cdr3_nt: TGTGCCAGCAGCTTTATCCTGAACACTGAAGCTTTCTTT
cdr3_aa: CASSFILNTEAFF

j_call: TRBJ2-1
d_call: TRBD2
v_call: TRBV19
clone_size: .
cdr3_nt: TGTGCCAGTAGTATCGGGACTAGCGATGACCAGTTCTTC
cdr3_aa: CASSIGTSDDQFF

j_call: TRBJ2-1
d_call: TRBD2
v_call: TRBV19
clone_size: .
cdr3_nt: TGTGCCAGTAGTAATGTGGGGGGGTACAATGAGCAGTTCTTC
cdr3_aa: CASSNVGGYNEQFF

j_call: TRBJ2-2
d_call: .
v_call: TRBV4-3
clone_size: .
cdr3_nt: TGCGCCAGCAGCCTTGGGCTGGCGGAGGAAGGGGAGCTGTTTTTT
cdr3_aa: CASSLGLAEEGELFF

j_call: TRBJ2-3
d_call: .
v_call: TRBV9
clone_size: .
cdr3_nt: TGTGCCAGCAGCGTAGTTGACTACCTAACCACAGATACGCAGTATTTT
cdr3_aa: CASSVVDYLTTDTQYF

j_call: TRBJ1-2
d_call: .
v_call: TRBV7-2
clone_size: once
cdr3_nt: TGTGCCAGCAGCTACGCGGGGGCTTATGGCTACACCTTC
cdr3_aa: CASSYAGAYGYTF

j_call: TRBJ2-7
d_call: TRBD2
v_call: TRBV29-1
clone_size: .
cdr3_nt: TGCAGCGTTGCAACGGGCAGCGGGAGAAGAATCCACGAGCAGTACTTC
cdr3_aa: CSVATGSGRRIHEQYF

j_call: TRBJ2-7
d_call: .
v_call: TRBV5-5
clone_size: .
cdr3_nt: TGTGCCAGCAGCTCTCTAGCCAGCGAGCAGTACTTC
cdr3_aa: CASSSLASEQYF

j_call: TRBJ2-1
d_call: TRBD2
v_call: TRBV6-1
clone_size: .
cdr3_nt: TGTGCCAGCAGAGGTAATAGCGGGAGCAGCAATGAGCAGTTCTTC
cdr3_aa: CASRGNSGSSNEQFF

j_call: TRBJ2-1
d_call: TRBD2
v_call: TRBV29-1
clone_size: .
cdr3_nt: TGCAGCGCACAGGGACTAGCGGGAGACAATGAGCAGTTCTTC
cdr3_aa: CSAQGLAGDNEQFF

j_call: TRBJ1-5
d_call: .
v_call: TRBV28
clone_size: .
cdr3_nt: TGTGCCACCTCATATAGCAATCAGCCCCAGCATTTT
cdr3_aa: CATSYSNQPQHF

j_call: TRBJ2-5
d_call: .
v_call: TRBV7-2
clone_size: .
cdr3_nt: TGTGCCAGCAGCTTAGGACGAAGGGAGACCCAGTACTTC
cdr3_aa: CASSLGRRETQYF

j_call: TRBJ2-6
d_call: .
v_call: TRBV27
clone_size: .
cdr3_nt: TGTGCCAGCAGTTTAGTCTCTGGGGCCAACGTCCTGACTTTC
cdr3_aa: CASSLVSGANVLTF

j_call: TRBJ2-1
d_call: .
v_call: TRBV27
clone_size: .
cdr3_nt: TGTGCCAGCAGTTTTCATGCGCCGGACTACAATGAGCAGTTCTTC
cdr3_aa: CASSFHAPDYNEQFF

j_call: TRBJ1-2
d_call: .
v_call: TRBV7-2
clone_size: .
cdr3_nt: TGTGCCAGCAGTCACGGAACCGCGACAGGACTGTATGGCTACACCTTC
cdr3_aa: CASSHGTATGLYGYTF

j_call: TRBJ2-2
d_call: TRBD2
v_call: TRBV2
clone_size: .
cdr3_nt: TGTGCCAGCAGTCAAACCGGGACTAGCGGGATAAAAGGGGAGCTGTTTTTT
cdr3_aa: CASSQTGTSGIKGELFF

j_call: TRBJ1-1
d_call: .
v_call: TRBV7-9
clone_size: .
cdr3_nt: TGTGCCAGCAGCTTAGAGCCCAACACTGAAGCTTTCTTT
cdr3_aa: CASSLEPNTEAFF

j_call: TRBJ2-5
d_call: .
v_call: TRBV9
clone_size: .
cdr3_nt: TGTGCCAGCAGCCCGGGGACCCGCCGCCAAGAGACCCAGTACTTC
cdr3_aa: CASSPGTRRQETQYF

j_call: TRBJ2-7
d_call: .
v_call: TRBV12-5
clone_size: .
cdr3_nt: TGTGCTAGTGGTTTTGGTACTGTAAGGGGTCAGGACTACGAGCAGTACTTC
cdr3_aa: CASGFGTVRGQDYEQYF

j_call: TRBJ1-2
d_call: .
v_call: TRBV30
clone_size: few
cdr3_nt: TGTGCCTGGAGTCCACAGAGACTTGGTAGGGGCTACACCTTC
cdr3_aa: CAWSPQRLGRGYTF

j_call: TRBJ2-2
d_call: .
v_call: TRBV6-5
clone_size: .
cdr3_nt: TGTGCCAGCAGTTTGGTTAGACCGAACACCGGGGAGCTGTTTTTT
cdr3_aa: CASSLVRPNTGELFF

j_call: TRBJ1-4
d_call: .
v_call: TRBV30
clone_size: .
cdr3_nt: TGTGCCTGGACAAAAACAAATGAAAAACTGTTTTTT
cdr3_aa: CAWTKTNEKLFF

j_call: TRBJ2-7
d_call: TRBD1
v_call: TRBV7-2
clone_size: .
cdr3_nt: TGTGCCAGCAGCCGAACGCCGGGACAGGGACTCTACGAGCAGTACTTC
cdr3_aa: CASSRTPGQGLYEQYF

j_call: TRBJ2-3
d_call: .
v_call: TRBV5-1
clone_size: .
cdr3_nt: TGCGCCAGCAGCTTGGAGCCGCGGCAGAGGATGGTCACAGATACGCAGTATTTT
cdr3_aa: CASSLEPRQRMVTDTQYF

j_call: TRBJ2-3
d_call: .
v_call: TRBV28
clone_size: .
cdr3_nt: TGTGCCAGCAGTACCCTTCCGCGGGGCACAGATACGCAGTATTTT
cdr3_aa: CASSTLPRGTDTQYF

j_call: TRBJ1-4
d_call: .
v_call: TRBV2
clone_size: .
cdr3_nt: TGTGCCAGCAGTGGGGGAGCTAATGAAAAACTGTTTTTT
cdr3_aa: CASSGGANEKLFF

j_call: TRBJ1-6
d_call: .
v_call: TRBV6-1
clone_size: .
cdr3_nt: TGTGCCAGCAGTGAAGGAAGGAGCTCCTATAATTCACCCCTCCACTTT
cdr3_aa: CASSEGRSSYNSPLHF

j_call: TRBJ2-5
d_call: TRBD1
v_call: TRBV5-1
clone_size: .
cdr3_nt: TGCGCCAGCAGAGTACAGGGGGCCCAAGAGACCCAGTACTTC
cdr3_aa: CASRVQGAQETQYF